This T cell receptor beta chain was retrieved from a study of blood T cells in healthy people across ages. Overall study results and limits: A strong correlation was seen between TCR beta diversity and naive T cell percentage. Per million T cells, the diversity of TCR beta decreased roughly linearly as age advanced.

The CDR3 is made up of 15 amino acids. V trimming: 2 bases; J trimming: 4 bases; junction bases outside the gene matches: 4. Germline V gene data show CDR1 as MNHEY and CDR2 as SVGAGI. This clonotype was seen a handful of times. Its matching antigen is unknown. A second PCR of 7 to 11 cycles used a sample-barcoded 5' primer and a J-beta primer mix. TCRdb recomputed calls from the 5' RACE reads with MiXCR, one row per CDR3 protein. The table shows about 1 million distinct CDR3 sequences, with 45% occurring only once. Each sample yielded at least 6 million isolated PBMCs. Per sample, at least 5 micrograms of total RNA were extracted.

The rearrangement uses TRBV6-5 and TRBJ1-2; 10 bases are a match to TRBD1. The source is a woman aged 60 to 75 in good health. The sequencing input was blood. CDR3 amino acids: CASSYRQGASYGYTF. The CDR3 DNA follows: TGTGCCAGCAGTTACAGACAGGGGGCAAGCTATGGCTACACCTTC.